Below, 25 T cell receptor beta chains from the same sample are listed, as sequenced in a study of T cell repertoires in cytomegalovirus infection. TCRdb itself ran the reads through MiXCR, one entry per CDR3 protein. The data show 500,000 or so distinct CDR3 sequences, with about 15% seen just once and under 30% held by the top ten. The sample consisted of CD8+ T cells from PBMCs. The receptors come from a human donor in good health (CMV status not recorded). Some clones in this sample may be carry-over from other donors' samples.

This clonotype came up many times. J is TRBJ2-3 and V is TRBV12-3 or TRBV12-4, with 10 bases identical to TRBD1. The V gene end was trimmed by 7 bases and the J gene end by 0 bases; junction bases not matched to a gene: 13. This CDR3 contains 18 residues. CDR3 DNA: TGTGCCAGCATTCAACTCCGGGACAGGGGACATAGCACAGATACGCAGTATTTT. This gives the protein CASIQLRDRGHSTDTQYF.

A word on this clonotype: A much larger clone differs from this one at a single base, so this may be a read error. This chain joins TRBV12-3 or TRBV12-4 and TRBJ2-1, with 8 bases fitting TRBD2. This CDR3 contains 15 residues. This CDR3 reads CTSSYSGGAWNEQFF. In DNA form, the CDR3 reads TGTACCAGCAGTTATTCCGGGGGGGCCTGGAATGAGCAGTTCTTC.

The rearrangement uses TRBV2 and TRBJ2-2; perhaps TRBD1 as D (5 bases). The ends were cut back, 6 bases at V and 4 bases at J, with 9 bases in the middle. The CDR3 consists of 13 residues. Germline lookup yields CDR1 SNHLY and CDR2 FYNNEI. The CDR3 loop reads CASRGLITGELFF. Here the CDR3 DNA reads TGTGCCAGCAGGGGGCTGATCACCGGGGAGCTGTTTTTT.

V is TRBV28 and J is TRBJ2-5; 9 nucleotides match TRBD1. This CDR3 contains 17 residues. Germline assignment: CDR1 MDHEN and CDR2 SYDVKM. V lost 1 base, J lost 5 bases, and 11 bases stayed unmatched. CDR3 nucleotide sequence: TGTGCCAGCAGTTTATCTACCAACAGGGGGCAGGTTGAGACCCAGTACTTC. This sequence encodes CASSLSTNRGQVETQYF.

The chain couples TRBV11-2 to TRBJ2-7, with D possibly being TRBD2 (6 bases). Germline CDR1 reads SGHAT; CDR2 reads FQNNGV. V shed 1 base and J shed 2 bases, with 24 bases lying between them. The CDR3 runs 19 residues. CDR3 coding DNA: TGTGCCAGCAGCTTAGCAGAGGGAGGACTCACCACGATCCCCTACGAGCAGTACTTC. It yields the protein CASSLAEGGLTTIPYEQYF.

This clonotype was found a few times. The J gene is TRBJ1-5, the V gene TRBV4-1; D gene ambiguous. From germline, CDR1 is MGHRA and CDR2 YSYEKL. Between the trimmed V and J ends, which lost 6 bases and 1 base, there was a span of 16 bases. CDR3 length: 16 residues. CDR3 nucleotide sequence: TGCGCCAGCAGAGATTTCGGGGTAGAAAGCAATCAGCCCCAGCATTTT. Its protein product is CASRDFGVESNQPQHF.

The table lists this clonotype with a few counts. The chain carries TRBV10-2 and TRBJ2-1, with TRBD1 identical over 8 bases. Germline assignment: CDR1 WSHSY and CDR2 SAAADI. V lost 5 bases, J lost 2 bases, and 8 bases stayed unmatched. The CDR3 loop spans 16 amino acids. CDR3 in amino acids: CASSPLDRGPYNEQFF. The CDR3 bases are TGCGCCAGCAGTCCCCTCGACAGGGGCCCCTACAATGAGCAGTTCTTC.

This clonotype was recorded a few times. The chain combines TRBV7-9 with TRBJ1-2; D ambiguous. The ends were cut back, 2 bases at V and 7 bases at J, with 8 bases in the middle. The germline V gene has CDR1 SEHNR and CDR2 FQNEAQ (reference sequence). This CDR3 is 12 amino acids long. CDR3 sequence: CASSLLLPGYTF. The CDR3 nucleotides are TGTGCCAGCAGCTTACTACTACCTGGCTACACCTTC.

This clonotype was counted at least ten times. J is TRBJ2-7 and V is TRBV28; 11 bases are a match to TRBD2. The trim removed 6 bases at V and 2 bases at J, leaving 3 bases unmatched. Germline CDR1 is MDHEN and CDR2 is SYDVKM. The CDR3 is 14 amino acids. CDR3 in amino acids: CASRTSGITYEQYF. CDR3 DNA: TGTGCCAGCAGGACTAGCGGGATCACCTACGAGCAGTACTTC.

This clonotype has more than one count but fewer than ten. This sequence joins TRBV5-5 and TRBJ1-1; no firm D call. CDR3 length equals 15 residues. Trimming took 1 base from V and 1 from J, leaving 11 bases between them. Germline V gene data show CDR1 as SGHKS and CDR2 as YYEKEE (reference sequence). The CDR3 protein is CASSLRQDGNTEAFF. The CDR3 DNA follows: TGTGCCAGCAGCTTGAGGCAGGACGGGAACACTGAAGCTTTCTTT.

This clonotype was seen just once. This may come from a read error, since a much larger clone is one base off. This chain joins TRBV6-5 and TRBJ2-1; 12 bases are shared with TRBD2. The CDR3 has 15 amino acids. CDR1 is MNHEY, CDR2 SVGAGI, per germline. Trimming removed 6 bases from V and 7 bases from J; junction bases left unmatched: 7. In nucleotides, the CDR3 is TGTGCCAGCAGGCTAGGACTAGCGGGAAAAAATGAGCAGTTCTTC. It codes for CASRLGLAGKNEQFF.

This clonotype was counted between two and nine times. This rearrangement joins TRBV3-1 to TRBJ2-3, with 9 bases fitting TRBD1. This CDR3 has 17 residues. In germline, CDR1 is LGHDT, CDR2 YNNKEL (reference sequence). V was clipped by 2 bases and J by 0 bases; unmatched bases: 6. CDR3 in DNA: TGTGCCAGCAGCCAACCCGGGACAGGGTTTAGCACAGATACGCAGTATTTT. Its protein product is CASSQPGTGFSTDTQYF.

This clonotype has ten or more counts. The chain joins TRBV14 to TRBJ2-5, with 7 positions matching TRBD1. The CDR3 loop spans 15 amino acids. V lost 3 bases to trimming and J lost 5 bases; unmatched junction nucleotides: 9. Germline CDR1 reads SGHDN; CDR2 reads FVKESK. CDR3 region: CASSHRDSLRETQYF. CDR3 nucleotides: TGTGCCAGCAGCCACCGGGACAGCCTCCGGGAGACCCAGTACTTC.

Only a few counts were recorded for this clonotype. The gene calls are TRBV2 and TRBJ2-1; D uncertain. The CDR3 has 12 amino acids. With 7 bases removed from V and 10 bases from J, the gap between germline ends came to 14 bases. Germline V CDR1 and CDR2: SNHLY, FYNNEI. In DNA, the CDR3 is TGTGCCAGCAACCCCCCCAACCTCGAGCAGTTCTTC. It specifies CASNPPNLEQFF.

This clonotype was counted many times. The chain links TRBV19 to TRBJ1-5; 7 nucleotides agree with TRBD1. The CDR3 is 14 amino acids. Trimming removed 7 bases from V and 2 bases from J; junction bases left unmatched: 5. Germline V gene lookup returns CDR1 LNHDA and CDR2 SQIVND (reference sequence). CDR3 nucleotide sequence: TGTGCCAGTACCCCCAGGGGGGGCAATCAGCCCCAGCATTTT. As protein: CASTPRGGNQPQHF.

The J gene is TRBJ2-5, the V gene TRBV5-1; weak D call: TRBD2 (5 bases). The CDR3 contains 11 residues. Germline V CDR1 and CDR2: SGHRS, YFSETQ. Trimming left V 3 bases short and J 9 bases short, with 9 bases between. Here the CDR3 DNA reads TGCGCCAGCAGCTCTCCGGAGGCCCAGTACTTC. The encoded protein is CASSSPEAQYF. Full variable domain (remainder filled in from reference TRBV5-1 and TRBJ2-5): KAGVTQTPRYLIKTRGQQVTLSCSPISGHRSVSWYQQTPGQGLQFLFEYFSETQRNKGNFPGRFSGRQFSNSRSEMNVSTLELGDSALYLCASSSPEAQYFGPGTRLLVL.

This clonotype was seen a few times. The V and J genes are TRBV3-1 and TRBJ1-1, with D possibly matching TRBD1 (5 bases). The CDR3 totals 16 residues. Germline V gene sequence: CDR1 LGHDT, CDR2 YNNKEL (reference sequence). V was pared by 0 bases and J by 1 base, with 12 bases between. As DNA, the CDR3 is TGTGCCAGCAGCCAAGAAGGGCCGGGGGGGAACACTGAAGCTTTCTTT. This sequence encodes CASSQEGPGGNTEAFF.

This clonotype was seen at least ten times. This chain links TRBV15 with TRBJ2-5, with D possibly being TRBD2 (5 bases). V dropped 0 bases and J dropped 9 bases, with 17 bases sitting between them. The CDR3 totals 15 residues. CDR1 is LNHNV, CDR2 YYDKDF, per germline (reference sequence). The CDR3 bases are TGTGCCACCAGCAGAGAACTGGCGGACTTATCGTCCCAGTACTTC. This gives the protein CATSRELADLSSQYF.

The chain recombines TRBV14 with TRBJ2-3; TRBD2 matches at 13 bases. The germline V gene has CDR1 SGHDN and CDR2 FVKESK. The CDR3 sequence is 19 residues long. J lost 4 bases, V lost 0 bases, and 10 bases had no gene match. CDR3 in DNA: TGTGCCAGCAGCCAAGAGGTACTAGCGGGGGGGTTCCCCCCAGATACGCAGTATTTT. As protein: CASSQEVLAGGFPPDTQYF.

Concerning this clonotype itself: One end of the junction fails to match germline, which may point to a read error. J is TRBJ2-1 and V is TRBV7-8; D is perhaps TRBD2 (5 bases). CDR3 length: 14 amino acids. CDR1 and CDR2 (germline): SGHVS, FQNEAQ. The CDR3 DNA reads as TGTGCAAGCAGCTTAGTTCCTATCGAGAGGGTAGAGTTCTTC. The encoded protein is CASSLVPIERVEFF.

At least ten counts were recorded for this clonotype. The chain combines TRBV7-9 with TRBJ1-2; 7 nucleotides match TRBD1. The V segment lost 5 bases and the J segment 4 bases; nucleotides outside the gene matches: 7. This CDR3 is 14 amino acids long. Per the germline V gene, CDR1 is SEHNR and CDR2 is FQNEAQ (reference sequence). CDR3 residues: CASSPGGTAYGYTF. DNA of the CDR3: TGTGCCAGCAGCCCAGGGGGGACCGCCTATGGCTACACCTTC.

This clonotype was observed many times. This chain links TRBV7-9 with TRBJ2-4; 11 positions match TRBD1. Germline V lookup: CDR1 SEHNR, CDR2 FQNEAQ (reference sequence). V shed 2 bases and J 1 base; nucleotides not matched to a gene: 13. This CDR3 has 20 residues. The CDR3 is CASSLTSDRGRKAAKNIQYF. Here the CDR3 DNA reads TGTGCCAGCAGCTTAACCTCGGACAGGGGGCGGAAAGCGGCCAAAAACATTCAGTACTTC.

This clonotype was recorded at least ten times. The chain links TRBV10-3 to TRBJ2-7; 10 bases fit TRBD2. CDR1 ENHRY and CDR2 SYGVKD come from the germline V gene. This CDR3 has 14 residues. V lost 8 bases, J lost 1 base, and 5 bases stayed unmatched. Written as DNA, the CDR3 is TGTGCCATCCGTAGCGGGGGGCTTTCCTACGAGCAGTACTTC. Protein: CAIRSGGLSYEQYF.

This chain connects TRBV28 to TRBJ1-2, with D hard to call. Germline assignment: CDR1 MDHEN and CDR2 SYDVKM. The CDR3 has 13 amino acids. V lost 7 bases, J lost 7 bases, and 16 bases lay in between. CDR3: CASTPPRSSGYTF. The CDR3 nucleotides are TGTGCCAGCACCCCCCCCAGGAGTAGTGGCTACACCTTC.

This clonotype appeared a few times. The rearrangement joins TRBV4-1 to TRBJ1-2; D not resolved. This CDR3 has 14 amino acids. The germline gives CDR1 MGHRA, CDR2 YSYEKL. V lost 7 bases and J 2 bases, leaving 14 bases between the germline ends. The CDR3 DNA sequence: TGCGCCAGCACTACGAGGAACGGCAACTATGGCTACACCTTC. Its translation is CASTTRNGNYGYTF.